The 8 T cell receptor beta chains listed next were all sequenced from one sample in a study of blood T cell repertoires in COVID-19. Some clones are missing from TCRdb's copy, which holds only in-frame ones; the method was immunoSEQ multiplex PCR. Of about 280,000 clones listed, around 86% were seen once; the top ten hold less than 0.95%. Sample: peripheral blood. The receptor source for this set is a woman aged 40 to 50 who had recovered from COVID-19.

The rearrangement uses TRBV30 and TRBJ1-1, with TRBD1 as a possible D gene (6 bases). V lost 6 bases to trimming and J lost 3 bases, with 20 bases between them. The germline gives CDR1 GTSNPN, CDR2 SVGIG (reference sequence). There are 15 residues in the CDR3. The CDR3 loop reads CACSRTGRRDTEAFF. The CDR3 bases are TGTGCCTGCTCAAGAACAGGGCGAAGGGACACTGAAGCTTTCTTT.

This chain connects TRBV7-3 to TRBJ2-2; D is possibly TRBD2 (5 bases). Germline V gene lookup returns CDR1 SGHTA and CDR2 FQGTGA. The V and J ends lost 5 bases and 10 bases respectively, with 14 bases between them. The CDR3 runs 13 residues. The CDR3 DNA follows: TGTGCCAGCAGCACGAGACCGGAGGAGGAGCTGTTTTTT. As protein: CASSTRPEEELFF.

The chain combines TRBV7-9 with TRBJ2-5, with 9 positions matching TRBD2. This CDR3 has 15 residues. CDR1 is SEHNR and CDR2 is FQNEAQ in the germline V gene (reference sequence). The junction had 10 bases not matched to a gene; V was cut back by 8 bases and J by 3 bases. The CDR3 DNA reads as TGTGCCAGCGCCGTGAGCTCTAGCGGGGAAGAGACCCAGTACTTC. It translates to CASAVSSSGEETQYF.

This chain joins TRBV7-9 and TRBJ2-1; 7 bases are shared with TRBD2. This CDR3 spans 14 amino acids. V lost 5 bases and J lost 6; bases outside the gene matches: 7. The V gene's germline CDR1 is SEHNR and CDR2 FQNEAQ (reference sequence). This CDR3 reads CASSATAGFNEQFF. CDR3 in DNA: TGTGCCAGCAGCGCAACAGCGGGATTCAATGAGCAGTTCTTC.

The V gene is TRBV18, the J gene TRBJ2-7; tentative D call: TRBD2 (5 bases). The CDR3 length is 15 residues. Trimming took off 2 bases at V and 2 bases at J, with 13 bases between the two ends. The V gene's germline CDR1 is KGHSH and CDR2 LQKENI. CDR3 amino acids: CASSPANGVTYEQYF. CDR3 DNA: TGTGCCAGCTCACCAGCTAACGGGGTTACCTACGAGCAGTACTTC.

J is TRBJ2-5 and V is TRBV7-8; 7 nucleotides align to TRBD2. This CDR3 spans 16 amino acids. The V segment lost 1 base and the J segment 5 bases; nucleotides outside the gene matches: 10. Germline-derived CDR1 and CDR2 are SGHVS and FQNEAQ. As DNA, the CDR3 is TGTGCCAGCAGCTTAGTTGGGGCGGGAGTCCGGGAGACCCAGTACTTC. This translates into CASSLVGAGVRETQYF.

V gene TRBV27 combines with J gene TRBJ1-5; D gene ambiguous. This CDR3 spans 13 amino acids. The V end lost 1 base, the J end lost 6 bases, and 7 bases lay between the germline ends. In germline, CDR1 is MNHEY, CDR2 SMNVEV (reference sequence). The CDR3 protein is CASSLFGGQPQHF. The CDR3 region has the DNA TGTGCCAGCAGTTTATTCGGAGGTCAGCCCCAGCATTTT.

In this sample, this clone turned up once. This chain connects TRBV28 to TRBJ2-1; D gene unclear. The CDR3 loop spans 16 amino acids. The V end lost 5 bases, the J end lost 0 bases, and 14 bases lay between the germline ends. Germline loops: CDR1 MDHEN, CDR2 SYDVKM. This CDR3 is CASSMYSPSSYNEQFF. The DNA for the CDR3 is TGTGCCAGCAGTATGTACTCCCCGAGCTCCTACAATGAGCAGTTCTTC. Together with reference TRBV28 and TRBJ2-1, the CDR3 gives the full variable domain: DVKVTQSSRYLVKRTGEKVFLECVQDMDHENMFWYRQDPGLGLRLIYFSYDVKMKEKGDIPEGYSVSREKKERFSLILESASTNQTSMYLCASSMYSPSSYNEQFFGPGTRLTVL.